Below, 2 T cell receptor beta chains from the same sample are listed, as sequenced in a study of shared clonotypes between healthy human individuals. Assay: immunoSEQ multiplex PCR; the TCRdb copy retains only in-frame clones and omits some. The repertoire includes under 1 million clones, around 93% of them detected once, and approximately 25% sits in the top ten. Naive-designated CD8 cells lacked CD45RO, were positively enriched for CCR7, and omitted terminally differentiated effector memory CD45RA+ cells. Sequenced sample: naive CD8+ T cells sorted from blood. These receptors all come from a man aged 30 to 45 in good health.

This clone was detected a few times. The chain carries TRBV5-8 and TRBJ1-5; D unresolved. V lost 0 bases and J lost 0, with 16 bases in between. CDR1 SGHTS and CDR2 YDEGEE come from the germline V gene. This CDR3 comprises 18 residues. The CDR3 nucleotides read TGTGCCAGCAGCTTGGCTTATACGGGCGGTCTTAGCAATCAGCCCCAGCATTTT. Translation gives CASSLAYTGGLSNQPQHF.

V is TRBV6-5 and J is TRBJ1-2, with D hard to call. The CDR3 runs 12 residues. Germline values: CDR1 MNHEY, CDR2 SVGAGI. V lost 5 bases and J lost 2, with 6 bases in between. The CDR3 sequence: CASSGDNYGYTF. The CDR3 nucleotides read TGTGCCAGCAGTGGCGACAACTATGGCTACACCTTC.